This TCR beta chain came from a study of cytotoxic CD8 clonotypes in ibrutinib-treated CLL (TCRdb year 2021). Regarding the complete study: In this cohort, about 15 patients were treatment-naive and about a dozen were relapsed/refractory, while some 17 had unmutated IGHV. Responses were partial in 24 patients and complete in 2; after median 68 months follow-up, about 14 stayed in remission and about twelve progressed. Response samples were taken after a median of 12 months on treatment, ranging from about 6 to 40 months. Samples averaged roughly 280,000 productive templates and just under 95,000 productive rearrangements. Of the 90 or so people in the trial, approximately 24 had longitudinal samples available. Cryopreserved peripheral blood mononuclear cells were collected before treatment, at response, and at either disease progression or sustained remission. Every remission and progressive disease sample was obtained while ibrutinib was still being received by the patients. What the research found in general, with its limitations: Sustained-remission and progressing patients did not have matched sampling times, and lymph node repertoires were not examined. Public clonotypes were rare and either shrank or stayed stable during treatment, and the rise in clonality at ibrutinib response reflected expansion of private clonotypes. At baseline, clonality was higher than in age-matched healthy donors and showed a strong correlation with circulating CD8+ T-cell counts. At ibrutinib response clonality went up, during sustained remission it held steady, and at progression it dropped back toward baseline.

Measured from the cysteine to the phenylalanine, the CDR3 is 17 residues long. Only the CDR3 part of the read is kept: 51 bases, read in frame from the first base. The germline ends are 16 bases apart after V is trimmed by 0 bases and J by 2 bases. The germline V gene supplies CDR1 SGHAT and CDR2 FQNNGV. A MiSeq instrument was used for deep resolution sequencing, which targeted depths ranging from 1 in 1 million up to 1 in 200,000 T cells, with coverage averaging 10x for each clonotype. TCR beta libraries were generated with the immunoSEQ hsTCRB Kit. The paper's data handling went like this. Data were analyzed with ImmunoSEQ Data Assistant and ImmunoSEQ Analyzer, with V, D and J genes assigned per IMGT definitions. Clonality was computed as one minus normalized Shannon entropy of productive rearrangement frequencies, ranging from 0 to 1. Only overrepresented clonotypes making up at least 0.05% of each patient's repertoire were included in the public clonotype analysis. Approximately 12 repertoires from age-matched healthy donors, obtained from immuneACCESS, served as clonality controls. TCRdb took this table from immuneACCESS and kept in-frame rearrangements with V and J called. Such tables lack part of the clones; where checked against another copy, unresolved V genes explain under half of the gap, and the rest is unexplained. The V and J calls and the clone size are those of that table, but D and trimming were determined from the DNA. For this sample there are tens of thousands of clones; about two thirds appear just once. Of the sample, approximately 5% is held by the ten largest clones.

In the case of this clone: Its cognate antigen has yet to be identified. Within one base of it there is no much larger clone, and no base qualities were kept.

The time point label, as the study defines it: approximately 11 months on ibrutinib. For TCR beta library preparation, approximately 2.2 micrograms of genomic DNA were isolated from cryopreserved PBMCs. Longitudinal blood samples from CLL patients receiving ibrutinib monotherapy were subjected to high-throughput TCR beta sequencing. Patients were enrolled in a phase 2 open-label single-center ibrutinib monotherapy trial. The V and J genes are TRBV11-2 and TRBJ2-5; a tentative D match to TRBD2 spans 5 bases. The sample consisted of PBMCs, taken after 12 months of ibrutinib treatment. The sequence was obtained from a human donor with chronic lymphocytic leukemia. The bases read TGTGCCAGCAGCTTAGATCTCGATCGGAGCGGACAAGAGACCCAGTACTTC. The resulting protein is CASSLDLDRSGQETQYF. Beyond the CDR3, the reference TRBV11-2 and TRBJ2-5 genes provide the residues; the full variable domain reads: EAGVAQSPRYKIIEKRQSVAFWCNPISGHATLYWYQQILGQGPKLLIQFQNNGVVDDSQLPKDRFSAERLKGVDSTLKIQPAKLEDSAVYLCASSLDLDRSGQETQYFGPGTRLLVL.